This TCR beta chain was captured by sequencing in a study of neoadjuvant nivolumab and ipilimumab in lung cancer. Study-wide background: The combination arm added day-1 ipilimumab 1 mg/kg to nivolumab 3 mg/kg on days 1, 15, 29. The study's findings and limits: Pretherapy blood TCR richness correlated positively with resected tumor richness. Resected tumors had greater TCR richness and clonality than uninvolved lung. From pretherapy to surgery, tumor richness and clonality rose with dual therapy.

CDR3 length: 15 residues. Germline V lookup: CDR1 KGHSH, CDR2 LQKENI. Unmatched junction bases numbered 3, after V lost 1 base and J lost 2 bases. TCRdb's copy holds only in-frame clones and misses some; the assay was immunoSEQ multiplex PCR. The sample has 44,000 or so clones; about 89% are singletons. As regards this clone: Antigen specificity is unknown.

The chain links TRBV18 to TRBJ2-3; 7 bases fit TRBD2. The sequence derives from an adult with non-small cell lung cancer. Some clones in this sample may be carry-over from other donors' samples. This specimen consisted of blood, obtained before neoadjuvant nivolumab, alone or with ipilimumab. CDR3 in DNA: TGTGCCAGCTCACCACGGAGCGGGGTCACAGATACGCAGTATTTT. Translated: CASSPRSGVTDTQYF.